Listed here is a single T cell receptor (beta chain). These data come from a study of patients and donors after allogeneic stem cell transplantation. Germline assignment: CDR1 SGHRS and CDR2 YFSETQ. This CDR3 has 14 amino acids. Unmatched junction bases numbered 6, after V lost 4 bases and J lost 6 bases. One entry per CDR3 protein results from TCRdb running MiXCR on the RT-PCR reads. The data contain about a million distinct CDR3 sequences, under 20% of them singletons. What was sequenced was blood, either unsorted or a sorted T cell fraction (not recorded which). The gene calls are TRBV5-1 and TRBJ2-7; 11 bases are a match to TRBD2. The TCR comes from a human donor who was either an allogeneic HSCT recipient or a stem cell or donor lymphocyte infusion donor (not recorded which). It is not recorded whose cells these are; they may come from a transplant donor. The CDR3 DNA is TGCGCCAGCAGCGCTGGGACTAGCGGCCGCGAGCAGTACTTC. It encodes CASSAGTSGREQYF. The full variable domain, in which reference TRBV5-1 and TRBJ2-7 provide the parts outside the CDR3, is KAGVTQTPRYLIKTRGQQVTLSCSPISGHRSVSWYQQTPGQGLQFLFEYFSETQRNKGNFPGRFSGRQFSNSRSEMNVSTLELGDSALYLCASSAGTSGREQYFGPGTRLTVT.